The 28 T cell receptor beta chains reported below all come from one sample, sequenced in a study of blood T cells in healthy people across ages. A second roughly 6 to 12 cycle PCR used barcoded and J-beta primers. One entry per CDR3 protein, called by TCRdb with MiXCR from the 5' RACE reads. Of approximately 780,000 distinct CDR3 sequences in the sample, approximately 24% are singletons; the top ten hold 3%. Separately, the same data were catalogued under a study of T cells of mothers and their children.

The sequenced sample was blood. All receptors derive from a boy between 10 and 17 years old in good health.

The gene calls are TRBV7-9 and TRBJ2-5; possible D gene TRBD2, 6 bases. The ends were cut back, 5 bases at V and 2 bases at J, with 21 bases in the middle. The CDR3 consists of 17 residues. Germline V gene sequence: CDR1 SEHNR, CDR2 FQNEAQ (reference sequence). CDR3 in amino acids: CASSVSRDSGFQETQYF. CDR3 nucleotide sequence: TGTGCCAGCAGCGTATCTCGGGACTCTGGATTTCAAGAGACCCAGTACTTC.

This rearrangement joins TRBV6-5 to TRBJ2-2; D gene unclear. The V and J ends lost 0 bases and 6 bases respectively, with 5 bases between them. CDR3 length: 13 residues. CDR1 and CDR2 (germline): MNHEY, SVGAGI. In DNA form, the CDR3 reads TGTGCCAGCAGTTACTCCGTGGCCGGGGAGCTGTTTTTT. Encoded protein: CASSYSVAGELFF.

The J gene is TRBJ2-5, the V gene TRBV7-8; D possibly corresponds to TRBD1 (5 bases). Trimming took 1 base from V and 5 from J, leaving 14 bases between them. The CDR3 totals 15 residues. Germline lookup yields CDR1 SGHVS and CDR2 FQNEAQ. The CDR3 DNA is TGTGCCAGCAGCTTAGGGGGCCCTGTTGGGGAGACCCAGTACTTC. Translated: CASSLGGPVGETQYF. Complete variable domain (other parts from reference TRBV7-8 and TRBJ2-5): GAGVSQSPRYKVAKRGQDVALRCDPISGHVSLFWYQQALGQGPEFLTYFQNEAQLDKSGLPSDRFFAERPEGSVSTLKIQRTQQEDSAVYLCASSLGGPVGETQYFGPGTRLLVL.

This clonotype came up a few times. At one end the junction does not follow the germline gene, possibly because of a read error. The rearrangement uses TRBV6-5 and TRBJ2-2; 9 bases line up with TRBD2. The CDR3 has 15 residues. Germline V lookup: CDR1 MNHEY, CDR2 SVGAGI. CDR3 bases: TGTGCCAACAGTCCGCGGGGGGGCCGCGCCGGGGAGCTGTTTTTT. Encoded protein: CANSPRGGRAGELFF.

The V call is TRBV4-2, the J call TRBJ2-5, with D possibly being TRBD1 (6 bases). The J call may be in error: the DNA end matches TRBJ2-7 better. The CDR3 consists of 17 residues. CDR1 and CDR2 (germline): LGHNA, YNFKEQ. CDR3 sequence: CASSQAEAGAGDYEQYF. Written as DNA, the CDR3 is TGTGCCAGCAGCCAGGCTGAGGCAGGGGCAGGGGACTACGAGCAGTACTTC.

This clonotype was seen more than once but under ten times. The genes are TRBV6-5 and TRBJ2-7; maybe TRBD1 (5 bases). The CDR3 runs to 14 residues. The germline V gene encodes CDR1 MNHEY and CDR2 SVGAGI. Trimming shortened V by 0 bases and J by 4 bases, and 10 bases separated the two germline ends. CDR3: CASSYSTQGYEQYF. The CDR3 DNA is TGTGCCAGCAGTTACTCCACCCAGGGTTACGAGCAGTACTTC.

The rearrangement uses TRBV20-1 and TRBJ2-3; D not resolved. Trimming pared 2 bases from V and 10 bases from J, leaving 10 bases between. Germline CDR1 reads DFQATT; CDR2 reads SNEGSKA (reference sequence). This CDR3 has 11 residues. The CDR3 is CSARYGFAQYF. DNA for the CDR3: TGCAGTGCTAGATACGGTTTCGCGCAGTATTTT.

The rearrangement links TRBV29-1 to TRBJ2-7; TRBD1 is a possible D gene (5 bases). Germline CDR1 and CDR2: SQVTM and ANQGSEA. This CDR3 has 17 residues. The V gene lost 4 bases and the J gene lost 9 bases, with 31 bases spanning the gap. CDR3 sequence reads: CSVVVGTAPTKGLGQYF. The CDR3 region has the DNA TGCAGCGTTGTAGTGGGAACAGCTCCTACGAAGGGGCTCGGGCAGTACTTC.

This clonotype occurred a few times. The chain is built from TRBV28 and TRBJ1-2; TRBD1 matches 10 bases. The length of the CDR3 is 14 residues. The germline CDR1 and CDR2 sequences are MDHEN and SYDVKM. The V segment lost 6 bases and the J segment 6 bases; nucleotides outside the gene matches: 7. The CDR3 coding sequence is TGTGCCAGCAGCTCCGACAGGGGGCTAAATGGCTACACCTTC. It specifies CASSSDRGLNGYTF.

The chain uses TRBV14 and TRBJ2-1; TRBD2 might be the D (5 bases). Near its end, the DNA agrees better with TRBJ2-7, so the J call may be wrong. The germline V gene has CDR1 SGHDN and CDR2 FVKESK. CDR3 length: 16 residues. CDR3 nucleotides: TGTGCCAGCAGCCAGGCCTCCAGCGGACTCATCTACGAGCAGTACTTC. Translation gives CASSQASSGLIYEQYF.

Written as DNA, the CDR3 is TGTGCCTGGAGTACCGGGACAGGGCATACGGTGGTGGATACGCAGTATTTT. As protein: CAWSTGTGHTVVDTQYF. The chain couples TRBV30 to TRBJ2-3, with TRBD1 matching 9 bases. V gave up 2 bases and J gave up 6 bases; unmatched junction bases: 15. Germline V CDR1 and CDR2: GTSNPN, SVGIG (reference sequence). The CDR3 extends over 17 amino acids.

This clonotype turned up a few times. The chain couples TRBV29-1 to TRBJ1-4, with D possibly matching TRBD1 (6 bases). The CDR3 extends over 13 amino acids. V shed 5 bases and J shed 8 bases, with 15 bases lying between them. Germline CDR1 and CDR2: SQVTM and ANQGSEA. The CDR3: CSVLTGWDEKLFF. CDR3 DNA sequence: TGCAGCGTTTTGACAGGTTGGGACGAAAAACTGTTTTTT.

This clonotype was observed a few times. The rearrangement joins TRBV7-8 to TRBJ2-5, with no clear D. The CDR3 has 15 amino acids. Trimming removed 5 bases from V and 5 bases from J, with 18 bases in between. Per the germline V gene, CDR1 is SGHVS and CDR2 is FQNEAQ. Here the CDR3 reads CASSIDLSRVETQYF. The CDR3 DNA reads TGTGCCAGCAGCATAGATCTGTCCCGAGTGGAGACCCAGTACTTC.

The chain is built from TRBV19 and TRBJ1-2; weak D call: TRBD1 (5 bases). CDR1 LNHDA and CDR2 SQIVND come from the germline V gene (reference sequence). The V gene lost 8 bases and the J gene lost 7 bases, with 17 bases spanning the gap. The CDR3 is 13 residues long. DNA of the CDR3: TGTGCCAGTTCTCGGCAGGACATGTTTGGCTACACCTTC. This encodes CASSRQDMFGYTF. Full variable domain (missing parts from reference TRBV19 and TRBJ1-2): DGGITQSPKYLFRKEGQNVTLSCEQNLNHDAMYWYRQDPGQGLRLIYYSQIVNDFQKGDIAEGYSVSREKKESFPLTVTSAQKNPTAFYLCASSRQDMFGYTFGSGTRLTVV.

This chain joins TRBV6-1 and TRBJ2-5, with TRBD2 matching over 13 bases. V lost 6 bases and J lost 3; bases outside the gene matches: 7. Germline lookup yields CDR1 MNHNS and CDR2 SASEGT. The CDR3 is 16 residues long. The CDR3 bases are TGTGCCAGCAGCCACGGACTAGCGGGGGCCAAAGAGACCCAGTACTTC. It encodes CASSHGLAGAKETQYF.

The chain combines TRBV7-8 with TRBJ2-4; 7 positions agree with TRBD1. The CDR3 is 19 residues long. Per germline, CDR1 SGHVS and CDR2 FQNEAQ. Trimming at V came to 5 bases and at J to 0 bases, leaving 16 bases not matched to a gene. The CDR3 here is CASSPRQGIKILAKNIQYF. The DNA for the CDR3 is TGTGCCAGCAGCCCAAGACAGGGCATTAAGATTCTAGCCAAAAACATTCAGTACTTC. Complete variable domain (other parts from reference TRBV7-8 and TRBJ2-4): GAGVSQSPRYKVAKRGQDVALRCDPISGHVSLFWYQQALGQGPEFLTYFQNEAQLDKSGLPSDRFFAERPEGSVSTLKIQRTQQEDSAVYLCASSPRQGIKILAKNIQYFGAGTRLSVL.

The table lists this clonotype with a few counts. The chain recombines TRBV5-1 with TRBJ2-5, with D hard to call. Germline values: CDR1 SGHRS, CDR2 YFSETQ. Trimming left V 1 base short and J 3 bases short, with 13 bases between. The CDR3 sequence is 15 residues long. This CDR3 is CASSLLVRPEETQYF. CDR3 bases: TGCGCCAGCAGCTTGTTGGTCAGGCCCGAAGAGACCCAGTACTTC.

The table lists this clonotype with a few counts. The chain is built from TRBV20-1 and TRBJ1-5; D unresolved. V lost 4 bases and J 4 bases, leaving 8 bases between the germline ends. CDR3 length equals 12 residues. The germline CDR1 and CDR2 sequences are DFQATT and SNEGSKA (reference sequence). The CDR3 coding sequence is TGCAGTGCTACGATAGCAAATCAGCCCCAGCATTTT. Translated, it gives CSATIANQPQHF.

In regard to this clonotype: At one boundary the junction diverges from the germline segment, which might be a read error. This rearrangement joins TRBV12-5 to TRBJ2-5; 9 nucleotides align to TRBD1. The assigned J gene may be wrong: the sequence end matches TRBJ2-1 better. The CDR3 runs 17 residues. The germline V gene encodes CDR1 LGHNT and CDR2 FRNRAP. As DNA, the CDR3 is TGTGCTAGCGGTTTGGTACCTGGGACAGGGCTAGACAATGAGCAGTTCTTC. Translated, it gives CASGLVPGTGLDNEQFF.

In its sample, this clonotype was seen a few times. The CDR3 region has the DNA TGTGCCAGCAGCTCTTCGACAGGGGGAGGTTTCTCTGGGGCCAACGTCCTGACTTTC. Protein product: CASSSSTGGGFSGANVLTF. The chain uses TRBV5-5 and TRBJ2-6; 9 nucleotides agree with TRBD1. V shed 3 bases, J shed 0 bases, and the junction held 10 bases outside the gene matches. Germline CDR1 SGHKS, CDR2 YYEKEE (reference sequence). The CDR3 runs to 19 residues.

J is TRBJ2-1 and V is TRBV6-6; 10 bases are shared with TRBD1. Matching the DNA end better, TRBJ2-5 makes the J call doubtful. CDR1 is MNHNY, CDR2 SVGAGI, per germline (reference sequence). The CDR3 sequence is 15 residues long. CDR3 DNA sequence: TGTGCCAGCAGTTACTCCTCGACAGGGGGCAGATCCCAGTACTTC. Its translation: CASSYSSTGGRSQYF.

Comment on this clonotype: A read error may account for a junction end that differs from germline. This chain joins TRBV5-1 and TRBJ1-4, with D perhaps TRBD1 (5 bases). CDR1 and CDR2 from the germline V gene are SGHRS and YFSETQ. The CDR3 totals 15 residues. Written as DNA, the CDR3 is TGCGCCAGCAGCGGGGCCGGGGCAACTAATGAAATACTGTTTTTT. This translates into CASSGAGATNEILFF.

The sample holds a few counts of this clonotype. The chain couples TRBV5-1 to TRBJ2-2; D is unclear. CDR1 is SGHRS and CDR2 is YFSETQ in the germline V gene. The germline V and J ends were trimmed by 0 bases and 0 bases, with 12 bases remaining between them. The CDR3 is 17 residues long. The CDR3 nucleotides read TGCGCCAGCAGCTTGGCCGCAGGACCTACGAACACCGGGGAGCTGTTTTTT. Protein product: CASSLAAGPTNTGELFF.

The rearrangement joins TRBV4-2 to TRBJ1-4, with 8 positions matching TRBD1. CDR1 is LGHNA and CDR2 is YNFKEQ in the germline V gene. The length of the CDR3 is 16 residues. Unmatched junction bases numbered 13, after V lost 1 base and J lost 12 bases. CDR3 in amino acids: CASSQVKAGGGGELFF. In DNA form, the CDR3 reads TGTGCCAGCAGCCAAGTGAAGGCAGGGGGCGGTGGGGAACTGTTTTTT.

This chain connects TRBV6-2 or TRBV6-3 to TRBJ2-4; D call uncertain. The CDR3 has 15 amino acids. In germline, CDR1 is MNHEY, CDR2 SVGEGT. The ends were cut back, 5 bases at V and 0 bases at J, with 11 bases in the middle. The CDR3 reads CASSPASVAKNIQYF. The CDR3 bases are TGTGCCAGCAGTCCGGCCTCAGTAGCCAAAAACATTCAGTACTTC.

This clonotype was picked up a small number of times. The genes are TRBV5-4 and TRBJ1-4, with TRBD1 matching over 10 bases. Germline lookup yields CDR1 SGHNT and CDR2 YYREEE (reference sequence). The CDR3 is 16 residues long. V shed 4 bases, J shed 10 bases, and the junction held 13 bases outside the gene matches. CDR3 sequence reads: CASSPGDRGSLGKLFF. Written as DNA, the CDR3 is TGTGCCAGCAGCCCCGGGGACAGGGGAAGTTTAGGAAAACTGTTTTTT.

This clonotype has more than one count but fewer than ten. The rearrangement uses TRBV10-3 and TRBJ2-5, with 11 bases fitting TRBD1. CDR1 and CDR2 (germline): ENHRY, SYGVKD. The CDR3 runs to 15 residues. V gave up 6 bases and J gave up 7 bases; unmatched junction bases: 10. The CDR3 reads CAISNPGQGVVTQYF. CDR3 in DNA: TGTGCCATCAGCAACCCGGGACAGGGGGTAGTGACCCAGTACTTC.

V is TRBV30 and J is TRBJ2-6, with 10 positions matching TRBD1. Germline-derived CDR1 and CDR2 are GTSNPN and SVGIG (reference sequence). Losses at the gene ends were 8 bases for V and 0 bases for J; bases not matched to a gene: 7. The CDR3 covers 16 residues. In nucleotides, the CDR3 is TGTGCCCGCAGAGGACAGGGGGGCTCTGGGGCCAACGTCCTGACTTTC. Translated, it gives CARRGQGGSGANVLTF.